The present T cell receptor (beta chain) was sequenced within a study of blood T cell repertoires in COVID-19. Study overall: Samples of COVID-19 (acute and convalescent) were obtained from the United States, Italy and Spain. In each case, the material was cDNA or gDNA derived from T cells, B-cell-depleted T cells, or PBMCs.

This clone was found a few times. In the original processing: Estimates of nucleated cell counts were drawn from the amplification of reference gene primers. Profiling relied on immunoSEQ multiplex PCR, and the TCRdb table lists in-frame clones only, not all of them. Clone size and V and J calls were adopted from that table, with D and trimming inferred from the DNA. The sample includes 250,000 to 300,000 clones, 89% of them seen just once. This receptor was obtained from a woman aged 55-75 years with acute or convalescent COVID-19. Sequencing used peripheral blood.

The CDR3 region has the DNA TGTGCCAGCAGCCAAGATGGGGCAGAAGAGACCCAGTACTTC. As protein: CASSQDGAEETQYF. J is TRBJ2-5 and V is TRBV4-2, with D maybe TRBD1 (5 bases). Germline V lookup: CDR1 LGHNA, CDR2 YNFKEQ. The CDR3 spans 14 residues. The V end was cut by 0 bases, the J end by 3 bases, with 8 bases between.